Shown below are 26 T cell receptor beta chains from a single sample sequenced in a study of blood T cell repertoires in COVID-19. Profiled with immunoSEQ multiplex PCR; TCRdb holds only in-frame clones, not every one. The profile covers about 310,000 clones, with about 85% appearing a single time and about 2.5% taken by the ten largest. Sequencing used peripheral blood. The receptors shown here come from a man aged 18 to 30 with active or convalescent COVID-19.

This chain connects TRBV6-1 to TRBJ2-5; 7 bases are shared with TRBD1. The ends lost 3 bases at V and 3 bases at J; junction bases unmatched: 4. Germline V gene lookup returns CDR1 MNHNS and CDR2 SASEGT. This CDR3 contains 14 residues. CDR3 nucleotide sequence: TGTGCCAGCAGTGACGGACAGGAGGAAGAGACCCAGTACTTC. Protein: CASSDGQEEETQYF.

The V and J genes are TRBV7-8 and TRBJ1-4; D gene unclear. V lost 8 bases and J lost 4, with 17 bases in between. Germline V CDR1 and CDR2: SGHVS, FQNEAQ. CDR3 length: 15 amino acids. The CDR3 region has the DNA TGTGCCAGCGCCGATTTGACTGTAATTAATGAAAAACTGTTTTTT. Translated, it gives CASADLTVINEKLFF.

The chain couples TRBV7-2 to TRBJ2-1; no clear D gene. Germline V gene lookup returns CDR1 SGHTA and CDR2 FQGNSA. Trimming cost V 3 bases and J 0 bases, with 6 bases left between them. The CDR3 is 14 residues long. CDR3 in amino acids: CASSFLSSYNEQFF. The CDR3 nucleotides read TGTGCCAGCAGCTTTTTGAGCTCCTACAATGAGCAGTTCTTC.

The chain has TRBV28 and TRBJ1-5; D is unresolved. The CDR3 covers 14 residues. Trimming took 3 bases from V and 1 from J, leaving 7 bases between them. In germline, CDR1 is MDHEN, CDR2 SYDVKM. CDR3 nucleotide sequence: TGTGCCAGCAGTTTGATGGGCAGCAATCAGCCCCAGCATTTT. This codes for CASSLMGSNQPQHF.

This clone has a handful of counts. CDR3 region: CSASDRGLNTEAFF. CDR3 nucleotides: TGCAGTGCTAGTGACAGGGGGCTAAACACTGAAGCTTTCTTT. The chain couples TRBV20-1 to TRBJ1-1; 10 nucleotides line up with TRBD1. Germline CDR1 and CDR2: DFQATT and SNEGSKA (reference sequence). The CDR3 is 14 amino acids. V gave up 3 bases and J gave up 2 bases; unmatched junction bases: 3.

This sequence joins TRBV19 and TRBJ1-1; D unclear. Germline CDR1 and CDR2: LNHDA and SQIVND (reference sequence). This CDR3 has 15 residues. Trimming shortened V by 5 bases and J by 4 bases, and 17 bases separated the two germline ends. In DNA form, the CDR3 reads TGTGCCAGTAGTCCCCGTGCGGGGAAGGGCACTGAAGCTTTCTTT. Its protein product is CASSPRAGKGTEAFF.

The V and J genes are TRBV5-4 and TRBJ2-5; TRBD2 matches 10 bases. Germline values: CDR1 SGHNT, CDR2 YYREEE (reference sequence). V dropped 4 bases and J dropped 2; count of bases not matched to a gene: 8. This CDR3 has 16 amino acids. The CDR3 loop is CASSLGLARGQETQYF. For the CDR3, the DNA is TGTGCCAGCAGCCTGGGACTAGCGAGGGGGCAAGAGACCCAGTACTTC.

For the CDR3, the DNA is TGTGCCATCAGTGAGACAGCCTTAAACTCTGGAAACACCATATATTTT. It codes for CAISETALNSGNTIYF. This rearrangement joins TRBV10-3 to TRBJ1-3; D ambiguous. V lost 2 bases and J 0 bases, leaving 11 bases between the germline ends. Germline V gives CDR1 ENHRY, CDR2 SYGVKD. This CDR3 spans 16 amino acids.

In DNA form, the CDR3 reads TGTGCCAGCAGGGTAGTGTCGATGGAGCGGAGTAGCAGGGGTTATTCAGATACGCAGTATTTT. This encodes CASRVVSMERSSRGYSDTQYF. The chain couples TRBV6-7 to TRBJ2-3, with D possibly matching TRBD1 (6 bases). TRBV6-7 qualifies as an ORF whose function is uncertain. The length of the CDR3 is 21 residues. The V and J ends lost 6 bases and 4 bases respectively, with 35 bases between them.

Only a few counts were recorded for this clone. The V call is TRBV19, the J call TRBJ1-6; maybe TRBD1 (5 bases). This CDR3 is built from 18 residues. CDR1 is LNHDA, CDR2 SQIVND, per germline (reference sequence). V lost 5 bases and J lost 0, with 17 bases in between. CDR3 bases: TGTGCCAGTAGTGACAAGGGGCTTATAAGCTCCTATAATTCACCCCTCCACTTT. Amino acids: CASSDKGLISSYNSPLHF.

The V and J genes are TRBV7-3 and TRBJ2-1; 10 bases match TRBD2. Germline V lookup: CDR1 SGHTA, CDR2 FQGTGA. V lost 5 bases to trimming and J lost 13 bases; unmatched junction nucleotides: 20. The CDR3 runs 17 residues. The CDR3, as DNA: TGTGCCAGCAGCCCGAGCCCTAGCGGGAGCATTACAGCCGGTCAGTTCTTC. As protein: CASSPSPSGSITAGQFF.

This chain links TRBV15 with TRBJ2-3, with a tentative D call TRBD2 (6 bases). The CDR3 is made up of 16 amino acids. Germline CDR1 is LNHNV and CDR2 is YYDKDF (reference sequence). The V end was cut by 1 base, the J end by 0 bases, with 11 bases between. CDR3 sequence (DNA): TGTGCCACCAGCAGAGTAGAGCGGGCTAGCACAGATACGCAGTATTTT. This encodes CATSRVERASTDTQYF.

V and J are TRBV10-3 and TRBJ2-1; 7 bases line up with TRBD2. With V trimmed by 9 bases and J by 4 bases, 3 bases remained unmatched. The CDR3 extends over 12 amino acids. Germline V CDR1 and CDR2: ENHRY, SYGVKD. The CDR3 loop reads CAMGGLYNEQFF. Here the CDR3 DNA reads TGTGCCATGGGGGGACTATACAATGAGCAGTTCTTC.

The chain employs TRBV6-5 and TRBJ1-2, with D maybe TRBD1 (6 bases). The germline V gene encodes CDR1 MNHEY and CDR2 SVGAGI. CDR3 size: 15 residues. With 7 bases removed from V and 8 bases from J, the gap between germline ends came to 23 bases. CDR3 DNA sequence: TGTGCCAGCACCCCACAGGGTCGGCTATTCCACGGCTACACCTTC. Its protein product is CASTPQGRLFHGYTF.

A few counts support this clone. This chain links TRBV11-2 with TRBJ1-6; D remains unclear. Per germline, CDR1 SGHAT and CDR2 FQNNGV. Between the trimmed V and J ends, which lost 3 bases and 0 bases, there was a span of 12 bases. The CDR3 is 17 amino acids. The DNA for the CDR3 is TGTGCCAGCAGCTTCAGTAGAGCGACCTCCTATAATTCACCCCTCCACTTT. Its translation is CASSFSRATSYNSPLHF.

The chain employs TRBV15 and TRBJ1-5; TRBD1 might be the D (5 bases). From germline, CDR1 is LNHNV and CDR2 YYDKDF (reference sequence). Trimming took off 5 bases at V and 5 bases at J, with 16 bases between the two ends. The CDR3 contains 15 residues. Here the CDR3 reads CATSPQGGFDQPQHF. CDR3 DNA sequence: TGTGCCACCAGCCCCCAGGGAGGTTTCGATCAGCCCCAGCATTTT. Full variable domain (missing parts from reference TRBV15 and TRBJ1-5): DAMVIQNPRYQVTQFGKPVTLSCSQTLNHNVMYWYQQKSSQAPKLLFHYYDKDFNNEADTPDNFQSRRPNTSFCFLDIRSPGLGDTAMYLCATSPQGGFDQPQHFGDGTRLSIL.

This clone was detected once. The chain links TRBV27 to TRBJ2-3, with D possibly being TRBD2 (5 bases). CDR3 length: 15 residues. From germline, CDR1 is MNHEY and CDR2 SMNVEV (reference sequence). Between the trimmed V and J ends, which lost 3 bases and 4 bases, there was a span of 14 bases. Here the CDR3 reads CASSFTRYSSDTQYF. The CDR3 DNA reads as TGTGCCAGCAGTTTCACTAGATATAGTTCAGATACGCAGTATTTT.

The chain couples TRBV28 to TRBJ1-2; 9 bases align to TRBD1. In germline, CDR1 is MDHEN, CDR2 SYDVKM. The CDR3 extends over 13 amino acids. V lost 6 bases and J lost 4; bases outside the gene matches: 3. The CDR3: CASRETGGYGYTF. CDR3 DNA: TGTGCCAGCAGAGAGACAGGGGGCTATGGCTACACCTTC.

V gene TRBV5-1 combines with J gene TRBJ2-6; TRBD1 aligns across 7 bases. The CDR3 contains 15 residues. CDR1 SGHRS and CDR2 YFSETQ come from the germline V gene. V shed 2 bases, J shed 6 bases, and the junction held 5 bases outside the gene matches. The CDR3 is CASSFEGAQANVLTF. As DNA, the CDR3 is TGCGCCAGCAGCTTTGAGGGGGCTCAGGCCAACGTCCTGACTTTC.

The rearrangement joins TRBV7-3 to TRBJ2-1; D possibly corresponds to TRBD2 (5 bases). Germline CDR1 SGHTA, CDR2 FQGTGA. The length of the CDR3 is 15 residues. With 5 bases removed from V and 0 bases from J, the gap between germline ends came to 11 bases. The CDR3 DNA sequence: TGTGCCAGCAGCCATAGCGCCAGCTCCTACAATGAGCAGTTCTTC. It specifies CASSHSASSYNEQFF. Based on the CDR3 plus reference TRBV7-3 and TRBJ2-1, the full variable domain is GAGVSQTPSNKVTEKGKYVELRCDPISGHTALYWYRQSLGQGPEFLIYFQGTGAADDSGLPNDRFFAVRPEGSVSTLKIQRTERGDSAVYLCASSHSASSYNEQFFGPGTRLTVL.

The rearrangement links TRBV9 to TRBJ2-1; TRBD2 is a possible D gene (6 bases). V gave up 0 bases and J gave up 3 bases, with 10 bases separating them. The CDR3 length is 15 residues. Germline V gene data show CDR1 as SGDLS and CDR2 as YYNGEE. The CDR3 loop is CASSVGLVDYNEQFF. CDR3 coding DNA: TGTGCCAGCAGCGTAGGACTAGTAGACTACAATGAGCAGTTCTTC.

CDR3 bases: TGTGCCAGCAGTCAGACAGGGAACTACGAGCAGTACTTC. Its translation: CASSQTGNYEQYF. J is TRBJ2-7 and V is TRBV27; 7 nucleotides match TRBD1. V shed 5 bases, J shed 3 bases, and the junction held 4 bases outside the gene matches. This CDR3 is built from 13 residues. Per the germline V gene, CDR1 is MNHEY and CDR2 is SMNVEV (reference sequence).

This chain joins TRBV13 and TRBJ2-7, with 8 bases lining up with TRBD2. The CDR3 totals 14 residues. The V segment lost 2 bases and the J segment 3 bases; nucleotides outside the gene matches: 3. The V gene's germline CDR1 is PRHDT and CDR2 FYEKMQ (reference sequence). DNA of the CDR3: TGTGCCAGCAGCTTACTAGCGGGCCACTACGAGCAGTACTTC. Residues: CASSLLAGHYEQYF.

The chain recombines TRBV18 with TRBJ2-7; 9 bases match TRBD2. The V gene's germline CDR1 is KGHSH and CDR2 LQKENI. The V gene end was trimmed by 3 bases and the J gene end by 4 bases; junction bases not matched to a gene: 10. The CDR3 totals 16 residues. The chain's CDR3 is CASSPSPVTSGYEQYF. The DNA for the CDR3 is TGTGCCAGCTCACCTTCCCCGGTGACTAGCGGATACGAGCAGTACTTC. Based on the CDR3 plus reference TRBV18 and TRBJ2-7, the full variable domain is NAGVMQNPRHLVRRRGQEARLRCSPMKGHSHVYWYRQLPEEGLKFMVYLQKENIIDESGMPKERFSAEFPKEGPSILRIQQVVRGDSAAYFCASSPSPVTSGYEQYFGPGTRLTVT.

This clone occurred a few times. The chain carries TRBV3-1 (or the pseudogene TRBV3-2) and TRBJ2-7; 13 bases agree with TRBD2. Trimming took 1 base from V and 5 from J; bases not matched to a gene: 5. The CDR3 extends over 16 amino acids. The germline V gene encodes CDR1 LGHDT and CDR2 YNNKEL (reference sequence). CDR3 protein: CASSQGTSGSIDEQYF. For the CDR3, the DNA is TGTGCCAGCAGCCAAGGGACTAGCGGGAGTATCGACGAGCAGTACTTC.

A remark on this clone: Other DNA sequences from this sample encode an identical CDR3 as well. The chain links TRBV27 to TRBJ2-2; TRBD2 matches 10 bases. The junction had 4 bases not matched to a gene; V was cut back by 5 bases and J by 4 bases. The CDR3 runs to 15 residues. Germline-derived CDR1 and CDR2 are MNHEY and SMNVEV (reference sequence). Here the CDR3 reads CASSPLAGVTGELFF. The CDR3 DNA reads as TGTGCCAGCAGTCCCCTAGCGGGAGTCACCGGGGAGCTGTTTTTT.